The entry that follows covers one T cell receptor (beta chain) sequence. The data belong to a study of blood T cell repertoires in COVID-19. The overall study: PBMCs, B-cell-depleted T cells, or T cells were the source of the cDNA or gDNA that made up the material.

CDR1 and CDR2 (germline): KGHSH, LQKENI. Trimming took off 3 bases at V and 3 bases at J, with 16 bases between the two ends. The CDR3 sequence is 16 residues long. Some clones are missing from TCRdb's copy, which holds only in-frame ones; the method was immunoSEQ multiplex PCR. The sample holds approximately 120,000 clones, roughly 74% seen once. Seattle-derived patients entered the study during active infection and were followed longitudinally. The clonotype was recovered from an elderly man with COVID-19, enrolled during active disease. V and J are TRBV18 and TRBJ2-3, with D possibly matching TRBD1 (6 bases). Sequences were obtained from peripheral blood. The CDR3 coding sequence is TGTGCCAGCTCACCCCTTGGGGGCGGGTTGACAGATACGCAGTATTTT. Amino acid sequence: CASSPLGGGLTDTQYF.